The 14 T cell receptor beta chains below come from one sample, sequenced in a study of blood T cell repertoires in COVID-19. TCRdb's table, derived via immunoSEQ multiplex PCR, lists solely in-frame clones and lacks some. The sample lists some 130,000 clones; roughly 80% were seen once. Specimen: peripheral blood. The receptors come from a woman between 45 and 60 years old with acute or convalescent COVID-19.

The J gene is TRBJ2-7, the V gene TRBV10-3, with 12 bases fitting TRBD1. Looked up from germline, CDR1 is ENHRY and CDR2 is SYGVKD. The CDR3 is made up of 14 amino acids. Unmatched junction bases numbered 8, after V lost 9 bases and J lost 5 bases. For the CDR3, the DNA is TGTGCCATTCAGGGTGGGACAGGGGGCAACGAGCAGTACTTC. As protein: CAIQGGTGGNEQYF.

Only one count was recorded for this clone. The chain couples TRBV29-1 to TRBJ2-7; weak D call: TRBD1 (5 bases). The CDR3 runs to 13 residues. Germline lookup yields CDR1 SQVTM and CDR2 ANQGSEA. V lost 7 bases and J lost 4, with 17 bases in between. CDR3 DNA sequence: TGCAGCGCCTCCCAGGGTTATGGTTACGAGCAGTACTTC. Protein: CSASQGYGYEQYF.

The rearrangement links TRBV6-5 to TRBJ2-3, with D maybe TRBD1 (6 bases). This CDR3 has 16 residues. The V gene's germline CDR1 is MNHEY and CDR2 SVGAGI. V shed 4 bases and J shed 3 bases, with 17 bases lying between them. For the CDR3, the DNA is TGTGCCAGCAGTTCCAAAACAGGGTCTGCGACAGATACGCAGTATTTT. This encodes CASSSKTGSATDTQYF.

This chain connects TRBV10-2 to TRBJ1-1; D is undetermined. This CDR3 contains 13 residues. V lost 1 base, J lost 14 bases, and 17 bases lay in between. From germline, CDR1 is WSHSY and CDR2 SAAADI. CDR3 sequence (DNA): TGCGCCAGCAGTGAGTTGGATAGCGGCGGGCGATTCTTT. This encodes CASSELDSGGRFF.

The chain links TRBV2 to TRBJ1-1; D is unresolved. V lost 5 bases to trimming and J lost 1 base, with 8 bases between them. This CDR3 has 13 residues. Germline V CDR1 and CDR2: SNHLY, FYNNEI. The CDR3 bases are TGTGCCAGCAGTTCCGGGAGGAACACTGAAGCTTTCTTT. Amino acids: CASSSGRNTEAFF.

The CDR3, as DNA: TGTGCCTGGTCGACAGGGTCTAACAATGAAAAACTGTTTTTT. Protein: CAWSTGSNNEKLFF. The chain employs TRBV30 and TRBJ1-4; 7 nucleotides line up with TRBD1. The V gene end was trimmed by 5 bases and the J gene end by 5 bases; junction bases not matched to a gene: 8. The CDR3 loop spans 14 amino acids. Germline V gene data show CDR1 as GTSNPN and CDR2 as SVGIG (reference sequence).

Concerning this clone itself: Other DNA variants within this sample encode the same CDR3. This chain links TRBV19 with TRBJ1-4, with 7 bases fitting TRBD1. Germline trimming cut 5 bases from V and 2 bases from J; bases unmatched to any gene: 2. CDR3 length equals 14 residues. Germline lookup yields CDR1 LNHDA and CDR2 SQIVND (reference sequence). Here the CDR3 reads CASSLQGTNEKLFF. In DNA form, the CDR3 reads TGTGCCAGTAGTCTACAGGGGACTAATGAAAAACTGTTTTTT.

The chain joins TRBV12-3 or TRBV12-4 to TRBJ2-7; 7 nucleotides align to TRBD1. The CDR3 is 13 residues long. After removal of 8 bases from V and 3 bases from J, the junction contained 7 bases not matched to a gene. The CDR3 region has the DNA TGTGCCAGCTCGGGACAGTGGATCTACGAGCAGTACTTC. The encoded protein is CASSGQWIYEQYF.

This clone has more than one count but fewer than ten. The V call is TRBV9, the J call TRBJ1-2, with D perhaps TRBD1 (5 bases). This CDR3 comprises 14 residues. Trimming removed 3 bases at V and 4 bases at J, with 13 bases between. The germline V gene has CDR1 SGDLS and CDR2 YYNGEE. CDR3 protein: CASSDPGAAYGYTF. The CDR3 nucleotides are TGTGCCAGCAGCGACCCTGGGGCTGCCTATGGCTACACCTTC.

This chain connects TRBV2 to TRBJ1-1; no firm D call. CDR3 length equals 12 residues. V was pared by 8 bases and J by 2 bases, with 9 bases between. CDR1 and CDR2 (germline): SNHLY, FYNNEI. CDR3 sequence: CASQLLNTEAFF. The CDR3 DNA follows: TGTGCCAGCCAGTTATTAAACACTGAAGCTTTCTTT.

CDR3 protein: CATGYRVCYLYEQYF. The CDR3 region has the DNA TGTGCCACCGGCTACAGGGTCTGTTACCTCTACGAGCAGTACTTC. The chain recombines TRBV9 with TRBJ2-7, with D maybe TRBD1 (6 bases). Per the germline V gene, CDR1 is SGDLS and CDR2 is YYNGEE. Trimming shortened V by 9 bases and J by 3 bases, and 22 bases separated the two germline ends. This CDR3 region has 15 residues.

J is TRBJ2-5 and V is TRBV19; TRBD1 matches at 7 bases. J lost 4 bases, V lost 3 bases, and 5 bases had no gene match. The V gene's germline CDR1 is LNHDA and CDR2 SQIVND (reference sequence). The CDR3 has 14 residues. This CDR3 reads CASSIVRGRETQYF. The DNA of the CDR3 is TGTGCCAGTAGTATCGTCAGGGGGAGAGAGACCCAGTACTTC.

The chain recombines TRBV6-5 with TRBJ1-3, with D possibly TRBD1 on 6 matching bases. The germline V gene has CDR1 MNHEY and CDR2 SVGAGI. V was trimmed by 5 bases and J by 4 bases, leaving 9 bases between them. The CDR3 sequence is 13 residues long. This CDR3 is CASSTGLGNTIYF. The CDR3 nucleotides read TGTGCCAGCAGTACAGGGCTCGGAAACACCATATATTTT.

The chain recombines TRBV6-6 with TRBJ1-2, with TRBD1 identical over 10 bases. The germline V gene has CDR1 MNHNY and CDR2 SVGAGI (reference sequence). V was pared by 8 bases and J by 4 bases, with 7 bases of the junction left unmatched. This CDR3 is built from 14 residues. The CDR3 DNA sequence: TGTGCCAGCTGTCAGACAGGGGGCGGCTATGGCTACACCTTC. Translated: CASCQTGGGYGYTF.